This TCR beta chain came from a study of blood T cell repertoires in COVID-19. Here immunoSEQ multiplex PCR was the method, and the copy in TCRdb shows in-frame clones only, minus some. The table includes some 260,000 clones, roughly 87% detected once. Specimen: peripheral blood. This clonotype was sampled from a human donor in a cohort sampled during active COVID-19.

The CDR3 reads CAISETGGKNEQFF. In DNA, the CDR3 is TGTGCCATCAGTGAGACGGGGGGCAAGAATGAGCAGTTCTTC. This chain uses TRBV10-3 with TRBJ2-1, with D possibly matching TRBD2 (7 bases). The CDR3 extends over 14 amino acids. Germline V lookup: CDR1 ENHRY, CDR2 SYGVKD. Between the trimmed V and J ends, which lost 2 bases and 7 bases, there was a span of 12 bases.